Below, 18 T cell receptor beta chains from the same sample are listed, as sequenced in a study of Ad26.COV2.S vaccination and SARS-CoV-2 variants. Treatment of the sample: 15 to 20 received Ad26.COV2.S at low or high dose, single or two shots; about 5 received placebo; per-sample allocation not given. Samples were taken on day 63 after the first vaccine or placebo injection. Using immunoSEQ multiplex PCR, the repertoire was profiled, and TCRdb retains in-frame clones only, with some absent. The sample includes about half a million clones, 80% to 90% of them seen just once. The specimen comprised peripheral blood, sampled in a trial of Ad26.COV2.S vaccine versus placebo. These receptors were obtained from a person between 18 and 60 years old who received the Ad26.COV2.S COVID-19 vaccine or a placebo.

The V and J genes are TRBV3-1 (or the pseudogene TRBV3-2) and TRBJ2-2; D may be TRBD1 (6 bases). The V end was cut by 5 bases, the J end by 4 bases, with 17 bases between. The CDR3 loop spans 16 amino acids. Germline lookup yields CDR1 LGHDT and CDR2 YNNKEL (reference sequence). The DNA for the CDR3 is TGTGCCAGCAGCAACGACCAGGGGTATAGCACCGGGGAGCTGTTTTTT. Protein product: CASSNDQGYSTGELFF.

This rearrangement joins TRBV19 to TRBJ2-7; D is perhaps TRBD1 or TRBD2 (5 bases each). Trimming stripped 5 bases from V and 4 bases from J, with 18 bases between. The germline CDR1 and CDR2 sequences are LNHDA and SQIVND (reference sequence). The CDR3 consists of 15 residues. CDR3 nucleotides: TGTGCCAGTAGTGCACGGGACGGGGCTGGGTACGAGCAGTACTTC. It encodes CASSARDGAGYEQYF.

The chain combines TRBV5-4 with TRBJ1-2; a possible D gene is TRBD1 (6 bases). The ends were cut back, 0 bases at V and 5 bases at J, with 11 bases in the middle. Germline-derived CDR1 and CDR2 are SGHNT and YYREEE (reference sequence). The CDR3 extends over 14 amino acids. DNA of the CDR3: TGTGCCAGCAGCTTGGGGGGGGCCGAGTATGGCTACACCTTC. It is translated as CASSLGGAEYGYTF.

This chain links TRBV5-4 with TRBJ2-7, with D unresolved. CDR1 and CDR2 (germline): SGHNT, YYREEE (reference sequence). V lost 1 base and J lost 5, with 7 bases in between. The CDR3 has 12 residues. This CDR3 is CASSLWSNEQYF. The CDR3 DNA sequence: TGTGCCAGCAGCTTGTGGTCGAACGAGCAGTACTTC.

The CDR3 reads CASSLGPGGSGNTIYF. In DNA form, the CDR3 reads TGCGCCAGCAGCTTGGGGCCGGGGGGATCGGGAAACACCATATATTTT. The chain recombines TRBV5-1 with TRBJ1-3, with D possibly matching TRBD1 (5 bases). In germline, CDR1 is SGHRS, CDR2 YFSETQ. CDR3 size: 16 residues. V was pared by 0 bases and J by 4 bases, with 14 bases between.

The V gene is TRBV19, the J gene TRBJ1-1, with TRBD1 matching over 7 bases. The CDR3 covers 15 residues. Germline lookup yields CDR1 LNHDA and CDR2 SQIVND (reference sequence). The V segment lost 7 bases and the J segment 4 bases; nucleotides outside the gene matches: 12. The CDR3 nucleotides read TGTGCCAGTAAGACAGGGAGTGTGGCTGGCACTGAAGCTTTCTTT. As protein: CASKTGSVAGTEAFF.

This chain joins TRBV28 and TRBJ1-2; D gene ambiguous. In germline, CDR1 is MDHEN, CDR2 SYDVKM. Trimming pared 4 bases from V and 2 bases from J, leaving 5 bases between. The CDR3 runs to 12 residues. Written as DNA, the CDR3 is TGTGCCAGCAGTTCAACGAACTATGGCTACACCTTC. Its protein product is CASSSTNYGYTF.

This chain links TRBV18 with TRBJ1-2; no clear D gene. CDR1 is KGHSH, CDR2 LQKENI, per germline. V gave up 0 bases and J gave up 4 bases, with 12 bases separating them. This CDR3 is built from 15 residues. The CDR3 sequence is CASSPPGNEGYGYTF. The CDR3 DNA follows: TGTGCCAGCTCACCACCGGGCAACGAGGGCTATGGCTACACCTTC. Complete variable domain (other parts from reference TRBV18 and TRBJ1-2): NAGVMQNPRHLVRRRGQEARLRCSPMKGHSHVYWYRQLPEEGLKFMVYLQKENIIDESGMPKERFSAEFPKEGPSILRIQQVVRGDSAAYFCASSPPGNEGYGYTFGSGTRLTVV.

The chain employs TRBV28 and TRBJ1-1; 7 bases line up with TRBD1. Germline values: CDR1 MDHEN, CDR2 SYDVKM. V lost 5 bases to trimming and J lost 9 bases; unmatched junction nucleotides: 15. CDR3 length: 15 amino acids. For the CDR3, the DNA is TGTGCCAGCAGTCCAGCGCCGGGACAGACACAGAAAGCTTTCTTT. This encodes CASSPAPGQTQKAFF.

The rearrangement joins TRBV12-3 or TRBV12-4 to TRBJ2-1, with D perhaps TRBD1 or TRBD2 (5 bases each). Trimming left V 6 bases short and J 6 bases short, with 9 bases between. The CDR3 spans 12 residues. The CDR3 coding sequence is TGTGCCAGCAGCCACGGGGCCAATGAGCAGTTCTTC. Translated, it gives CASSHGANEQFF.

The chain couples TRBV5-1 to TRBJ2-7; D is tentatively TRBD1 or TRBD2 (5 bases each). The CDR3 length is 15 residues. CDR1 is SGHRS, CDR2 YFSETQ, per germline. V was pared by 4 bases and J by 4 bases, with 18 bases between. The CDR3 sequence: CASSIPGTGRYEQYF. The CDR3 nucleotides are TGCGCCAGCAGCATACCCGGGACGGGAAGATACGAGCAGTACTTC.

J is TRBJ2-7 and V is TRBV10-3, with TRBD2 identical over 9 bases. CDR3 length: 16 amino acids. Germline CDR1 ENHRY, CDR2 SYGVKD. Germline trimming cut 0 bases from V and 6 bases from J; bases unmatched to any gene: 9. CDR3: CAISESLLAGTGEQYF. The CDR3 coding sequence is TGTGCCATCAGTGAGTCCCTCCTAGCGGGAACTGGCGAGCAGTACTTC.

CDR3 DNA: TGTGCCAGCAGCAAACAGGGGGCGATCCTCTACGAGCAGTACTTC. Its translation is CASSKQGAILYEQYF. The chain couples TRBV7-2 to TRBJ2-7; 9 bases fit TRBD1. Germline trimming cut 5 bases from V and 3 bases from J; bases unmatched to any gene: 8. CDR1 is SGHTA and CDR2 is FQGNSA in the germline V gene. The CDR3 has 15 residues.

This clone occurred a few times. The chain couples TRBV4-2 to TRBJ2-3, with D tentatively TRBD2 (6 bases). Between the trimmed V and J ends, which lost 4 bases and 3 bases, there was a span of 14 bases. The CDR3 length is 15 residues. Germline V gene lookup returns CDR1 LGHNA and CDR2 YNFKEQ. CDR3 sequence reads: CASSRRDADTDTQYF. Here the CDR3 DNA reads TGTGCCAGCAGCCGGCGGGATGCAGATACAGATACGCAGTATTTT.

V is TRBV7-2 and J is TRBJ2-7; TRBD1 is a possible D gene (6 bases). This CDR3 spans 15 amino acids. The V gene lost 1 base and the J gene lost 2 bases, with 12 bases spanning the gap. Germline CDR1 SGHTA, CDR2 FQGNSA. In DNA form, the CDR3 reads TGTGCCAGCAGCTTAGGCCTCAGGGGAACCTACGAGCAGTACTTC. It is translated as CASSLGLRGTYEQYF.

This chain's CDR3 is CASSEWLGTGDSPLHF. The CDR3 DNA reads as TGCGCCAGCAGTGAGTGGTTGGGGACAGGGGATTCACCCCTCCACTTT. The rearrangement links TRBV10-2 to TRBJ1-6; 10 bases map to TRBD1. The CDR3 length is 16 residues. Germline V gene data show CDR1 as WSHSY and CDR2 as SAAADI. V was pared by 1 base and J by 8 bases, with 5 bases of the junction left unmatched.

This clone has only a few counts. The gene calls are TRBV11-3 and TRBJ2-7, with TRBD1 identical over 9 bases. The trim removed 4 bases at V and 5 bases at J, leaving 3 bases unmatched. Germline V gene sequence: CDR1 SGHNT, CDR2 YENEEA. CDR3 length: 13 residues. The CDR3 region is CASSSDRGDEQYF. Here the CDR3 DNA reads TGTGCCAGCAGCTCGGACAGGGGAGACGAGCAGTACTTC.

The chain joins TRBV3-1 (or the pseudogene TRBV3-2) to TRBJ2-1; 10 bases map to TRBD2. This CDR3 has 17 amino acids. Trimming removed 0 bases from V and 4 bases from J; junction bases left unmatched: 6. Germline V gene lookup returns CDR1 LGHDT and CDR2 YNNKEL (reference sequence). CDR3 protein: CASSQDLRTSGYNEQFF. CDR3 sequence (DNA): TGTGCCAGCAGCCAAGACTTGCGGACTAGCGGTTACAATGAGCAGTTCTTC.